The present T cell receptor (beta chain) was sequenced within a study of CD8 T cells in Susac syndrome. J lost 13 bases, V lost 3 bases, and 12 bases had no gene match. Germline lookup yields CDR1 SGHNT and CDR2 YYREEE (reference sequence). The CDR3 sequence is 14 residues long. The RNA, roughly 0.45 to 1 ug, was put through reverse transcription using random hexamers. TCRdb ran MiXCR on the immunoSEQ multiplex PCR reads and lists one entry per CDR3 protein. The sample has 250,000 or so distinct CDR3 sequences, 85% to 95% seen once. The sample was CD4+ T cells from PBMCs. The V gene is TRBV5-4, the J gene TRBJ1-1; TRBD1 aligns across 10 bases. The receptor was derived from a human donor with multiple sclerosis. CDR3 sequence reads: CASSSSGTGAYGFF. The DNA for the CDR3 is TGTGCCAGCAGCTCTTCCGGGACAGGGGCCTATGGTTTCTTT.